This T cell receptor (beta chain) was captured by sequencing in a study of blood T cell repertoires in COVID-19. About the research overall: The samples span acute and convalescent COVID-19 from the United States, Italy and Spain. PBMCs, B-cell-depleted T cells, or T cells were the source of the cDNA or gDNA that made up the material.

Per the original data handling: Using reference gene primer amplification, nucleated cell counts were estimated. TCRdb's table, derived via immunoSEQ multiplex PCR, lists solely in-frame clones and lacks some. The D gene and trimming were derived from the DNA, and the V and J assignments and clone size from that table. In the table there are 99,000 or so clones, 85% to 90% of which are singletons. Germline CDR1 is MGHRA and CDR2 is YSYEKL. This CDR3 spans 15 amino acids. The V and J ends lost 3 bases and 6 bases respectively, with 14 bases between them. The receptor was derived from a man over 45 with acute or convalescent COVID-19. The rearrangement joins TRBV4-1 to TRBJ2-2; D perhaps matches TRBD2 (6 bases). The sample was peripheral blood. The CDR3 region is CASSHWEVGAGELFF. The DNA of the CDR3 is TGCGCCAGCAGCCATTGGGAGGTGGGCGCCGGGGAGCTGTTTTTT.